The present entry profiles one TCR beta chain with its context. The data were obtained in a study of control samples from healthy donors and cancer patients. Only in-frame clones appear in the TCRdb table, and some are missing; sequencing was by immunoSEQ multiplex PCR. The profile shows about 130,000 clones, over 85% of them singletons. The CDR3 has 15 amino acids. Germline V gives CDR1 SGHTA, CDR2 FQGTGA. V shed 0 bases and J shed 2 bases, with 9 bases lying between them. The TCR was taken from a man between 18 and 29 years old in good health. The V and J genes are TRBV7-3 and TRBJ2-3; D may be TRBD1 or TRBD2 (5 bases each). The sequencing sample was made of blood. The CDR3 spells CASSLTGTDTDTQYF. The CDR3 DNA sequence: TGTGCCAGCAGCTTAACGGGGACCGACACAGATACGCAGTATTTT.